This paragraph covers one TCR beta chain sequence. Its antigen is as yet unknown. A read error may produce the germline difference seen at one junction end. CDR3 length: 13 amino acids. Germline loops: CDR1 KGHSH, CDR2 LQKENI. Primers: 60 Vbeta forward and 13 Jbeta reverse. TCRdb's copy holds only in-frame clones and misses some; the assay was immunoSEQ multiplex PCR. The table lists 100,000 to 150,000 clones, about 73% of them singletons. This entry comes from a study of cytomegalovirus exposure and HLA in healthy donors. Study outcomes and limitations: The authors considered a cluster of highly shared sequence variants likely to be a sequencing artifact. The study assumed roughly uniform donor sequencing depth for presence/absence analyses. One variant, a missense change in DCLRE1C, was linked in a later analysis to TCR beta V- and J-gene trimming.

J is TRBJ1-1 and V is TRBV18, with 8 nucleotides matching TRBD1. The sequence came from a human donor in good health. Sequencing input: PBMCs. This chain's CDR3 is CAGSRTGSGEAFF. In DNA form, the CDR3 reads TGTGCCGGCTCCCGGACAGGGTCAGGTGAAGCTTTCTTT.